Sequencing of this T cell receptor (beta chain) was carried out in a study of shared clonotypes between healthy human individuals. This CDR3 is 15 amino acids long. Trimming took 8 bases from V and 4 from J, leaving 18 bases between them. From germline, CDR1 is LNHDA and CDR2 SQIVND (reference sequence). Concerning this clone: No antigen is known for it.

Overall study results and limits: The authors expected sequencing depth to affect clonotype sharing among donors. Non-shared clonotypes had lower generation probabilities than clonotypes shared by all four sorted-subset donors.

Here immunoSEQ multiplex PCR was the method, and the copy in TCRdb shows in-frame clones only, minus some. The table records 2 million to 2.5 million clones, 90% to 95% of them present only once. The chain recombines TRBV19 with TRBJ1-3; D unresolved. This clonotype was sampled from a man aged 18 to 29 in good health. Some clones in this sample may be carry-over from other donors' samples. Sequencing input: naive CD4+ T cells from PBMCs. Subset meaning: CD45RA+ positively selected. This CDR3 is CASAEDARRGNTIYF. The CDR3 DNA is TGTGCCAGTGCCGAGGACGCACGCCGGGGAAACACCATATATTTT.